The rows below give T cell receptor beta chains drawn from one sample of a study of T-cell reconstitution after alpha-beta-depleted transplantation in children. MiXCR, run by TCRdb on the PCR reads, gives a single entry per CDR3 protein. The table shows roughly 200,000 distinct CDR3 sequences, with around 9.9% occurring only once. The sequencing used PBMCs, collected before TCRalphabeta/CD19-depleted stem cell transplant. The origin of the receptors is a child younger than two with acute myeloid leukemia, due to receive a stem cell transplant. Both conserved end residues are part of each CDR3. A D gene is named only where the DNA matches it firmly. Expanded clones get a size class; other rows say once, few or many, or leave the size out.

j_call clone_size v_call d_call cdr3_nt cdr3_aa
TRBJ2-7 many TRBV7-9 TRBD2 TGTGCCAGCAGCATAATGGGGGGGAGCTCCTACGAGCAGTACTTC CASSIMGGSSYEQYF
TRBJ2-1 many TRBV21-1 . TGTGCCAGCAGCTTGCGACTTAGCGGATTTACCTACAATGAGCAGTTCTTC CASSLRLSGFTYNEQFF
TRBJ1-2 . TRBV6-5 . TGTGCCAGCAGTTCCTTTGGGGGGCTATTCTATGGCTACACCTTC CASSSFGGLFYGYTF
TRBJ2-1 many TRBV6-4 TRBD2 TGTGCCAGCAGTTCCGAAGCGGGGTTAGGTGAGCAGTTCTTC CASSSEAGLGEQFF
TRBJ2-5 few TRBV10-2 . TGCGCCAGCTGCCCCAACAGGGCCAAAGAGACCCAGTACTTC CASCPNRAKETQYF
TRBJ2-1 . TRBV7-3 . TGTGCCAGCAGTTACCTCGGAGGCGAGCAGTTCTTC CASSYLGGEQFF
TRBJ2-6 . TRBV12-3/TRBV12-4 . TGTGCCAGCAGTTTCAGAGGGGACCTCTCTGGGGCCAACGTCCTGACTTTC CASSFRGDLSGANVLTF
TRBJ2-1 . TRBV12-3/TRBV12-4 TRBD2 TGTGCCAGCAGTTTAGGGGGCGGGAGGGGTTACAATGAGCAGTTCTTC CASSLGGGRGYNEQFF
TRBJ2-4 many TRBV5-5 . TGTGCCAGCAGTAACCCCCGTAGGACCCAAGGGAACATTCAGTACTTC CASSNPRRTQGNIQYF
TRBJ2-7 many TRBV28 TRBD1 TGTGCCAGCAGTAAAGAGGGACAGGGTTTGAGCGAGCAGTACTTC CASSKEGQGLSEQYF
TRBJ2-4 many TRBV20-1 TRBD2 TGCAGTGTTAGCGGGATAGTCAAAAACATTCAGTACTTC CSVSGIVKNIQYF
TRBJ2-5 . TRBV20-1 . TGCAGTACTAGTGTGGACCAGCCGGGAGAGACCCAGTACTTC CSTSVDQPGETQYF
TRBJ2-1 many TRBV5-4 TRBD2 TGTGCCAGCAGCTTGGGCCCTTGGACTAGCGGGGGCAATGAGCAGTTCTTC CASSLGPWTSGGNEQFF
TRBJ2-5 many TRBV12-3/TRBV12-4 TRBD2 TGTGCCAGCAGTGGACTAGCGGGGCTCCAAGAGACCCAGTACTTC CASSGLAGLQETQYF
TRBJ1-4 few TRBV7-9 . TGTGCCAGCAGCTTATATCCCACCACAAGGGAACTGTTTTTT CASSLYPTTRELFF
TRBJ2-1 many TRBV5-1 TRBD2 TGCGCCAGCAGCTTCGGGAGCGGGAGACTATATGAGCAGTTCTTC CASSFGSGRLYEQFF
TRBJ2-3 many TRBV5-5 . TGTGCCAGCAGCTTGGGCTCTCTAGCGTTCGATACGCAGTATTTT CASSLGSLAFDTQYF
TRBJ1-3 few TRBV7-2 TRBD1 TGTGCCAGCAGGGAACAGGGGGGATTGGGAAACACCATATATTTT CASREQGGLGNTIYF
TRBJ1-4 . TRBV25-1 . TGTGCCAGCGGCTCGGGACTTCGCGGGAAACTGTTTTTT CASGSGLRGKLFF
TRBJ1-2 many TRBV28 . TGTGCCAGCAGTGGGACCGGCATCGGGGGGTTGTCGTACCATGGCTACACCTTC CASSGTGIGGLSYHGYTF
TRBJ2-5 many TRBV12-3/TRBV12-4 . TGTGCCAGCGGACGTCAGGAGACCCAGTACTTC CASGRQETQYF
TRBJ1-1 few TRBV6-5 . TGTGCCAGCAGTTACTCCGGGACACCGAACACTGAAGCTTTCTTT CASSYSGTPNTEAFF
TRBJ2-2 few TRBV6-2/TRBV6-3 TRBD2 TGTGCCAGCAGTTACGGCGGGAGACCCGGGGAGCTGTTTTTT CASSYGGRPGELFF
TRBJ1-1 many TRBV20-1 . TGCAGTGCAAACAAAGGGACATTGGTGAACACTGAAGCTTTCTTT CSANKGTLVNTEAFF
TRBJ2-5 many TRBV6-2/TRBV6-3 . TGTGCCAGCAGTTACTTCGGGGAGACCCAGTACTTC CASSYFGETQYF
TRBJ2-5 many TRBV29-1 . TGCAGCGTTGCACGGCAGGGAGAGACCCAGTACTTC CSVARQGETQYF
TRBJ2-7 many TRBV20-1 . TGCAGTGCTAGACAGGGATCGACCTCCTACGAGCAGTACTTC CSARQGSTSYEQYF
TRBJ2-3 many TRBV20-1 . TGCAGTGCTAGAGATCTGACTCGCAAGGCCCACACAGATACGCAGTATTTT CSARDLTRKAHTDTQYF
TRBJ2-1 many TRBV20-1 . TGCAGTGCTAAAATCCATCTGGACTTCTACAATGAGCAGTTCTTC CSAKIHLDFYNEQFF
TRBJ1-5 many TRBV5-1 TRBD1 TGCGCCAGCAGCTTGGATACAGGGGCGGGTCAGCCCCAGCATTTT CASSLDTGAGQPQHF
TRBJ2-1 medium-sized TRBV5-1 TRBD2 TGCGCCAGTAACGTGGGACTAGCGCACAATGAGCAGTTCTTC CASNVGLAHNEQFF
TRBJ2-1 many TRBV5-1 . TGCGCCAGCAGCTTAGGTGGGCGTCGGTGGGATGAGCAGTTCTTC CASSLGGRRWDEQFF
TRBJ2-1 . TRBV7-8 TRBD2 TGTGCCAGCAGTTTTGCGGCGGGAGCTTACAATGAGCAGTTCTTC CASSFAAGAYNEQFF
TRBJ2-4 many TRBV14 TRBD2 TGTGCCAGCAGCCACATGCCTATTCTAGCGGGAATAAACATTCAGTACTTC CASSHMPILAGINIQYF
TRBJ2-1 many TRBV3-1 . TGTGCCAGCAGCCAAGTGGACTTGGATATTGAGCAGTTCTTC CASSQVDLDIEQFF
TRBJ2-7 many TRBV6-6 . TGTGCCAGCAGAACTACAACGTCCTACGAGCAGTACTTC CASRTTTSYEQYF
TRBJ2-3 many TRBV29-1 . TGCAGCGTCCTCTCGTTTTATACTAGCACAGATACGCAGTATTTT CSVLSFYTSTDTQYF
TRBJ2-3 many TRBV29-1 . TGCAGCGGGATAGCACTCGATACGCAGTATTTT CSGIALDTQYF
TRBJ2-1 . TRBV7-6 . TGTGCCAGCAAGGGCAGGGACGGCTCCTACAATGAGCAGTTCTTC CASKGRDGSYNEQFF
TRBJ2-7 many TRBV20-1 TRBD2 TGCAGTGCTGGGGAAGCTAGCGGGAGATACGAGCAGTACTTC CSAGEASGRYEQYF
TRBJ1-6 many TRBV27 TRBD1 TGTGCCAGCAGTCCTTGGGACAGGGATAATTCACCCCTCCACTTT CASSPWDRDNSPLHF
TRBJ2-2 many TRBV5-4 . TGTGCCAGCCGGGCCAGGGACACCGGGGAGCTGTTTTTT CASRARDTGELFF
TRBJ2-3 many TRBV5-1 TRBD2 TGCGCCAGTCGATTTGCGGGAGGGGCTGATGGCACAGATACGCAGTATTTT CASRFAGGADGTDTQYF